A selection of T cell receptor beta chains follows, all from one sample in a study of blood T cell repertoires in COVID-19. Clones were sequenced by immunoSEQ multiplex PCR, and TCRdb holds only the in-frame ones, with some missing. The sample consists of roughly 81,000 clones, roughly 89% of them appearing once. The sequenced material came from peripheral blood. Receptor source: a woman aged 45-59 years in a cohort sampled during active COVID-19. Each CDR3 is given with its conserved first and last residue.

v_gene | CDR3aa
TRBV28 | CATHPTGGSYEQYF
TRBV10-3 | CAISVRDLGNTIYF
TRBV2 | CASTEQTVNNEQFF
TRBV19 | CASQTSGGAGETQYF
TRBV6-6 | CASSPGRGDTIYF
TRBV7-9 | CASTKGSSGDTDTQYF
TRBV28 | CASSLPRQGWEKLFF
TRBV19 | CASATGASGTNEQFF
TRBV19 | CATSQDGGARGNTIYF
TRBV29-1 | CSVEKQGANEQFF
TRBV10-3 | CAISESIVRDNGYTF
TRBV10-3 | CAISDTQDTQYF
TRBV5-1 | CASSLGSGQDNEQFF
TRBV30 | CAWRQGNTGELFF
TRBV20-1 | CSASKSGGAVDEQFF
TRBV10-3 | CAISESGSQETQYF
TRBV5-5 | CASSPYTDTQYF
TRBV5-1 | CASSYFSTGGGQETQYF
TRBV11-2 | CASSPRGGANTEAFF
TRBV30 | CAWSVGQNNSPLHF
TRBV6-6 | CASTLQGAVSPLHF
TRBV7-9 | CASSSYVVRQHTKNIQYF
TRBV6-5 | CASRGTGGTGELFF
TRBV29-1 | CSYSSGSFPYEQYF
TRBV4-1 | CASSQAGLAYEQFF
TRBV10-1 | CASSEHRGLGREQYF